The source of this T cell receptor beta chain is a study of T cells in Graves' hyperthyroidism and ophthalmopathy. The V gene's germline CDR1 is MGHDK and CDR2 SYGVNS. V was trimmed by 3 bases and J by 3 bases, leaving 14 bases between them. This CDR3 has 15 amino acids. TCR beta CDR3 regions were amplified from RNA transcripts. HTBI primers were used for first-round RT-PCR of the TCR CDR3. TCRdb reprocessed the multiplex PCR reads via MiXCR and lists one record per CDR3 protein. The sample carries around 500,000 distinct CDR3 sequences, 13% to 15% recorded once. The sample consisted of blood. V usage is TRBV25-1 and J usage is TRBJ2-5, with D maybe TRBD1 (5 bases). This TCR derives from a woman aged 18-29 years with Graves' hyperthyroidism. DNA of the CDR3: TGTGCCAGCAGTGACCCCGGACATTCCAAAGAGACCCAGTACTTC. It is translated as CASSDPGHSKETQYF.